This is a list of T cell receptor beta chains from one sample in a study of cytomegalovirus exposure and HLA in healthy donors. Clones were sequenced by immunoSEQ multiplex PCR, and TCRdb holds only the in-frame ones, with some missing. The table shows around 100,000 clones, with more than 75% occurring only once. The sample taken for sequencing was PBMCs. These TCRs come from a woman between 40 and 50 years old in good health and CMV-seronegative. CDR3s include the opening cysteine and the closing phenylalanine or tryptophan. D genes are given only for firm matches. Size is omitted from some rows. Given values are once, few, many or a class for expanded clones.

CDR3aa,CDR3nt,d_gene,abundance,v_gene,j_gene
CASQSRTWENYGYTF,TGTGCCAGCCAGTCCCGGACTTGGGAGAACTATGGCTACACCTTC,-,-,TRBV28,TRBJ1-2
CASASGEQLFF,TGTGCCAGCGCCAGCGGGGAGCAGCTGTTTTTT,-,-,TRBV21-1,TRBJ2-2
CASRSGDTVNTEAFF,TGTGCCAGCAGATCTGGGGACACCGTGAACACTGAAGCTTTCTTT,-,-,TRBV6-6,TRBJ1-1
CASSWRLGTSANNEQFF,TGCGCCAGCAGCTGGCGACTAGGGACTAGCGCAAACAATGAGCAGTTCTTC,TRBD2,-,TRBV4-3,TRBJ2-1
CASSVEDRARETQYF,TGTGCCAGCAGCGTAGAGGACAGGGCCCGAGAGACCCAGTACTTC,TRBD1,-,TRBV9,TRBJ2-5
CATSREPDNTEAFF,TGTGCCACCAGCAGAGAACCAGATAACACTGAAGCTTTCTTT,-,few,TRBV15,TRBJ1-1
CASSSQGPMNTEAFF,TGTGCCAGCAGCTCACAGGGGCCCATGAACACTGAAGCTTTCTTT,TRBD1,-,TRBV7-2,TRBJ1-1
CASSGDGYTQYF,TGTGCCAGCAGTGGAGACGGCTATACGCAGTATTTT,-,-,TRBV9,TRBJ2-3
CASSERGAGSYEQYF,TGTGCCAGCAGTGAACGGGGAGCCGGCTCCTACGAGCAGTACTTC,-,-,TRBV6-1,TRBJ2-7
CASRSGTGEQYF,TGTGCCAGCAGGTCCGGGACAGGCGAGCAGTACTTC,TRBD1,-,TRBV28,TRBJ2-7
CASSPPRGRGSSYEQYF,TGTGCCAGTAGTCCCCCCCGTGGGAGGGGTAGCTCCTACGAGCAGTACTTC,TRBD2,-,TRBV19,TRBJ2-7
CASSTLAVSPYEQYF,TGTGCCAGCAGCACCCTAGCGGTGTCCCCCTACGAGCAGTACTTC,TRBD2,once,TRBV5-4,TRBJ2-7
CASSLWAGTNTEAFF,TGCGCCAGCAGCTTGTGGGCAGGGACAAACACTGAAGCTTTCTTT,-,-,TRBV5-1,TRBJ1-1
CASSLIRTDTEAFF,TGTGCCAGCAGTTTAATTAGGACTGACACTGAAGCTTTCTTT,-,-,TRBV27,TRBJ1-1
CATSSRPGGGEKLFF,TGTGCCACCAGCAGCAGACCAGGGGGCGGGGAAAAACTGTTTTTT,TRBD1,once,TRBV15,TRBJ1-4
CAAGGDTQYF,TGTGCCGCGGGGGGAGATACGCAGTATTTT,TRBD2,-,TRBV5-5,TRBJ2-3
CASESFAGGLADTQYF,TGTGCCAGTGAGTCGTTTGCGGGGGGTTTGGCAGATACGCAGTATTTT,TRBD2,-,TRBV19,TRBJ2-3
CASSQTRLGTQYF,TGTGCCAGCAGCCAGACACGTTTGGGGACCCAGTACTTC,-,-,TRBV6-5,TRBJ2-5
CASSSWTSGRASTDTQYF,TGTGCCAGCAGCTCTTGGACTAGCGGGAGGGCCAGCACAGATACGCAGTATTTT,TRBD2,-,TRBV7-6,TRBJ2-3
CASIGHNQPQHF,TGTGCCAGCATTGGACATAATCAGCCCCAGCATTTT,-,-,TRBV6-5,TRBJ1-5
CSVRLQTNTGELFF,TGCAGCGTACGACTACAAACGAACACCGGGGAGCTGTTTTTT,-,-,TRBV29-1,TRBJ2-2
CAWSKGTGGRPPYEQYF,TGTGCCTGGAGTAAGGGGACGGGCGGGAGACCACCCTACGAGCAGTACTTC,TRBD2,few,TRBV30,TRBJ2-7
CASGTGRTNEQYF,TGCGCCAGCGGGACAGGGAGGACCAACGAGCAGTACTTC,TRBD1,-,TRBV5-1,TRBJ2-7
CASSWGQGAVHGYTF,TGTGCCAGCAGTTGGGGACAGGGGGCTGTCCATGGCTACACCTTC,TRBD1,-,TRBV27,TRBJ1-2
CASRGGTSGKREQYF,TGTGCCAGCAGGGGTGGGACTAGCGGGAAAAGGGAGCAGTACTTC,TRBD2,-,TRBV27,TRBJ2-7
CASSVGTTSGEQYF,TGTGCCAGCAGCGTAGGGACCACTAGCGGCGAGCAGTACTTC,TRBD2,-,TRBV9,TRBJ2-7
CASISFPTQRAEAFF,TGTGCCAGCATTTCATTTCCGACACAGAGAGCTGAAGCTTTCTTT,-,-,TRBV28,TRBJ1-1
CASGLGTHNYGYTF,TGTGCCAGCGGCCTCGGGACACATAACTATGGCTACACCTTC,-,-,TRBV2,TRBJ1-2
CASRRGSSYNEQFF,TGTGCCAGCAGGAGAGGAAGCTCCTACAATGAGCAGTTCTTC,-,-,TRBV2,TRBJ2-1
CASSVDQGGETQYF,TGTGCCAGCAGCGTAGATCAGGGAGGGGAGACCCAGTACTTC,TRBD2,-,TRBV9,TRBJ2-5
CASSELRGQGGNQPQHF,TGTGCCAGCAGTGAATTGCGGGGACAGGGAGGCAATCAGCCCCAGCATTTT,TRBD1,-,TRBV2,TRBJ1-5
CASSQELYTITSGRARGEIQYF,TGCGCCAGCAGCCAAGAGCTCTATACCATAACTAGCGGGAGGGCCCGGGGAGAGATTCAGTACTTC,TRBD2,-,TRBV4-3,TRBJ2-4
CASSSGSTDTQYF,TGTGCCAGTAGTTCGGGATCCACAGATACGCAGTATTTT,-,-,TRBV19,TRBJ2-3
CASRLITGSTDTQYF,TGTGCAAGTCGCTTAATAACGGGGAGCACAGATACGCAGTATTTT,-,few,TRBV12-2,TRBJ2-3
CASSWDRFQGSPLHF,TGTGCCAGCAGTTGGGACAGATTCCAGGGGTCACCCCTCCACTTT,TRBD1,-,TRBV6-5,TRBJ1-6
CASSLGRDYEQYF,TGTGCCAGCAGCTTAGGCAGGGACTACGAGCAGTACTTC,-,once,TRBV7-3,TRBJ2-7
CASSWDLTQPQHF,TGTGCCAGCAGCTGGGACTTAACTCAGCCCCAGCATTTT,-,-,TRBV6-6,TRBJ1-5
CASSGTSQLYEQYF,TGTGCCAGCAGTGGAACTAGCCAGCTCTACGAGCAGTACTTC,-,-,TRBV25-1,TRBJ2-7
CASTLYRRGYNEQFF,TGTGCCAGCACCTTATATCGTCGGGGGTACAATGAGCAGTTCTTC,-,-,TRBV6-5,TRBJ2-1
CASSSRDRGGSNEKLFF,TGTGCCAGCAGCTCCCGGGACAGGGGCGGCAGTAATGAAAAACTGTTTTTT,TRBD1,-,TRBV7-9,TRBJ1-4
CAWSDSSYEQYF,TGTGCCTGGTCAGACAGCTCCTACGAGCAGTACTTC,-,-,TRBV30,TRBJ2-7
CASSLSGGLAGGNEQFF,TGCGCCAGCAGCTTGAGTGGGGGCCTAGCGGGAGGGAATGAGCAGTTCTTC,TRBD2,-,TRBV5-1,TRBJ2-1
CASSMREANTEAFF,TGTGCCAGTAGTATGAGGGAGGCGAACACTGAAGCTTTCTTT,-,-,TRBV19,TRBJ1-1
CASSVDWTGGIEAFF,TGTGCCAGCAGCGTCGATTGGACAGGGGGGATTGAAGCTTTCTTT,TRBD1,-,TRBV9,TRBJ1-1
CASSWTDPNTEAFF,TGCGCCAGCAGCTGGACAGACCCGAACACTGAAGCTTTCTTT,-,-,TRBV5-1,TRBJ1-1
CASSPGTSYEQYF,TGTGCCAGCTCTCCCGGGACATCCTACGAGCAGTACTTC,-,once,TRBV18,TRBJ2-7
CASSRHRGRDEKLFF,TGTGCCAGCTCGCGACACAGGGGAAGGGATGAAAAACTGTTTTTT,TRBD1,-,TRBV18,TRBJ1-4
CASSSGQGGTQYF,TGTGCCAGCAGTTCGGGACAGGGAGGGACCCAGTACTTC,TRBD1,-,TRBV28,TRBJ2-5
CATSRDKARYEQYF,TGTGCCACCAGCAGAGATAAAGCTCGGTACGAGCAGTACTTC,-,once,TRBV15,TRBJ2-7
CASSQPTGNTEAFF,TGCGCCAGCAGCCAACCTACAGGCAACACTGAAGCTTTCTTT,-,-,TRBV4-1,TRBJ1-1
CASSGGPGISGEQYF,TGTGCCAGCAGCGGAGGCCCAGGGATATCGGGCGAGCAGTACTTC,-,-,TRBV9,TRBJ2-7
CARGGISSYNEQFF,TGTGCCAGGGGCGGGATTAGCTCCTACAATGAGCAGTTCTTC,-,-,TRBV6-1,TRBJ2-1
CASSRRTAISYEQYF,TGCGCCAGCAGCCGTCGGACAGCGATCTCCTACGAGCAGTACTTC,-,few,TRBV4-1,TRBJ2-7
CASSMLDISSGNTIYF,TGTGCCAGTAGTATGTTGGACATAAGCTCTGGAAACACCATATATTTT,-,few,TRBV19,TRBJ1-3
CASSFGAGNYGYTF,TGTGCCAGCAGTTTCGGAGCAGGGAACTATGGCTACACCTTC,-,-,TRBV27,TRBJ1-2
CAWSGTVNTEAFF,TGTGCCTGGAGTGGGACAGTGAACACTGAAGCTTTCTTT,-,-,TRBV30,TRBJ1-1
CRLDRLYGYTF,TGCAGATTGGACAGACTCTATGGCTACACCTTC,-,-,TRBV20-1,TRBJ1-2
CASSHPGETQYF,TGCGCCAGCAGCCATCCGGGGGAGACCCAGTACTTC,-,once,TRBV4-3,TRBJ2-5
CSASQGGEQFF,TGCAGTGCTAGCCAGGGAGGGGAGCAGTTCTTC,TRBD2,-,TRBV20-1,TRBJ2-1